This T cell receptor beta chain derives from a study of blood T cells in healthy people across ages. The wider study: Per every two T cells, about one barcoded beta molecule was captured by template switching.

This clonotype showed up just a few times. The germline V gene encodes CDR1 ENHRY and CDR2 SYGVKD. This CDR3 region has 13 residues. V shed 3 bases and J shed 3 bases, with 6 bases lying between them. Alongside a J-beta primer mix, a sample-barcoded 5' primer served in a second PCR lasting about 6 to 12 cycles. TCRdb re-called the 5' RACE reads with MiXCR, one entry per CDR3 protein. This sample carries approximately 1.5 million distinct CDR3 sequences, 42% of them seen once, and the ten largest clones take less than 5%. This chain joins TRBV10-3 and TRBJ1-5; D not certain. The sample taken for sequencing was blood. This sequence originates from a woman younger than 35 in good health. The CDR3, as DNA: TGTGCCATCAGTGACGGTTACAATCAGCCCCAGCATTTT. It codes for CAISDGYNQPQHF.